The 27 T cell receptor beta chains listed next were all sequenced from one sample in a study of human T cells and chemical hapten exposure. Time point given: healthy volunteer bleed at 6 weeks. The authors' total RNA extraction used unfractionated whole blood. TCRdb re-called the RACE reads through MiXCR, storing one row per CDR3 protein. In the table there are some 81,000 distinct CDR3 sequences, 7% to 9.5% of which are singletons. Material for sequencing was whole blood. The receptors come from a female donor in good health. Some clones in this sample may be carry-over from other donors' samples.

V usage is TRBV5-1 and J usage is TRBJ2-3; D is unresolved. The CDR3 sequence is 14 residues long. Germline V gene sequence: CDR1 SGHRS, CDR2 YFSETQ. Trimming removed 4 bases at V and 2 bases at J, with 11 bases between. The CDR3 spells CASSLMIATDTQYF. In DNA, the CDR3 is TGCGCCAGCAGCCTGATGATTGCCACAGATACGCAGTATTTT. Combining the CDR3 with reference TRBV5-1 and TRBJ2-3 gives the whole variable domain KAGVTQTPRYLIKTRGQQVTLSCSPISGHRSVSWYQQTPGQGLQFLFEYFSETQRNKGNFPGRFSGRQFSNSRSEMNVSTLELGDSALYLCASSLMIATDTQYFGPGTRLTVL.

A note on this clonotype: Sequence at one end of the junction differs from germline and may be a read error. The CDR3 DNA reads as TGTGCCAGCAGTGCAGGGGGCACTGAGGCTTTCTTT. It yields the protein CASSAGGTEAFF. The chain couples TRBV2 to TRBJ1-1; 8 bases match TRBD1. Germline V gives CDR1 SNHLY, CDR2 FYNNEI. The CDR3 loop spans 12 amino acids.

This clonotype was recorded a few times. This chain links TRBV6-1 with TRBJ1-2; 12 nucleotides align to TRBD1. J lost 4 bases, V lost 6 bases, and 3 bases had no gene match. The CDR3 is 14 amino acids. The germline V gene encodes CDR1 MNHNS and CDR2 SASEGT. The CDR3 is CASRGDRGPYGYTF. The CDR3 region has the DNA TGTGCCAGCAGAGGGGACAGGGGGCCCTATGGCTACACCTTC.

J is TRBJ1-1 and V is TRBV6-5; D uncertain. Germline CDR1 is MNHEY and CDR2 is SVGAGI. The CDR3 runs 15 residues. V shed 3 bases and J shed 4 bases, with 15 bases lying between them. CDR3 sequence reads: CASSYSLERGTEAFF. CDR3 nucleotides: TGTGCCAGCAGTTATTCGCTTGAGCGGGGCACTGAAGCTTTCTTT.

This clonotype showed up just a few times. CDR3 protein: CSASLISGGAENIQYF. The CDR3 DNA is TGCAGTGCTAGTCTAATTAGCGGGGGGGCGGAAAACATTCAGTACTTC. The rearrangement links TRBV20-1 to TRBJ2-4, with 11 bases identical to TRBD2. Looked up from germline, CDR1 is DFQATT and CDR2 is SNEGSKA (reference sequence). V lost 3 bases to trimming and J lost 5 bases; unmatched junction nucleotides: 9. The CDR3 covers 16 residues.

This clonotype is medium-sized in the sample. The V and J genes are TRBV20-1 and TRBJ2-7, with D perhaps TRBD2 (6 bases). The CDR3 is 13 amino acids. The V end lost 5 bases, the J end lost 3 bases, and 14 bases lay between the germline ends. Germline values: CDR1 DFQATT, CDR2 SNEGSKA (reference sequence). The CDR3 DNA is TGCAGTGCTGGTAGCGGAGACTACTACGAGCAGTACTTC. Its protein is CSAGSGDYYEQYF.

This clonotype was found a few times. The chain links TRBV4-3 to TRBJ2-1; D gene unclear. Germline-derived CDR1 and CDR2 are LGHNA and YSLEER. Trimming took off 5 bases at V and 6 bases at J, with 8 bases between the two ends. The CDR3 totals 12 residues. CDR3 sequence: CASSTRGNEQFF. In nucleotides, the CDR3 is TGCGCCAGCAGCACACGAGGCAATGAGCAGTTCTTC.

V gene TRBV28 combines with J gene TRBJ1-1; possibly TRBD1 for D (6 bases). The germline V and J ends were trimmed by 4 bases and 0 bases, with 15 bases remaining between them. From germline, CDR1 is MDHEN and CDR2 SYDVKM. This CDR3 contains 16 residues. CDR3 nucleotides: TGTGCCAGCAGTTCCATTGGGGGCCACATGAACACTGAAGCTTTCTTT. Encoded protein: CASSSIGGHMNTEAFF.

This chain connects TRBV6-5 to TRBJ2-1, with 12 positions matching TRBD2. V was clipped by 6 bases and J by 10 bases; unmatched bases: 10. The CDR3 sequence is 15 residues long. Per the germline V gene, CDR1 is MNHEY and CDR2 is SVGAGI. CDR3 sequence reads: CASRLTSGGPREQFF. Written as DNA, the CDR3 is TGTGCCAGCAGGCTGACTAGCGGGGGTCCCCGGGAGCAGTTCTTC.

At least ten counts were recorded for this clonotype. The genes are TRBV5-1 and TRBJ2-1; 7 bases line up with TRBD2. Germline V CDR1 and CDR2: SGHRS, YFSETQ. The CDR3 is made up of 14 amino acids. V gave up 4 bases and J gave up 0 bases; unmatched junction bases: 1. Here the CDR3 reads CASSREVSYNEQFF. For the CDR3, the DNA is TGCGCCAGCAGCCGGGAGGTCTCCTACAATGAGCAGTTCTTC.

The chain combines TRBV5-4 with TRBJ1-5; D is uncertain. The germline V gene has CDR1 SGHNT and CDR2 YYREEE (reference sequence). The CDR3 length is 15 residues. V dropped 0 bases and J dropped 3 bases, with 10 bases sitting between them. The CDR3 here is CASSLDRGDNQPQHF. CDR3 in DNA: TGTGCCAGCAGCTTGGACCGCGGGGACAATCAGCCCCAGCATTTT.

This clonotype was seen repeatedly, ten times or more. The chain carries TRBV5-4 and TRBJ2-2; D not certain. Trimming stripped 1 base from V and 3 bases from J, with 4 bases between. Germline V gene lookup returns CDR1 SGHNT and CDR2 YYREEE (reference sequence). The CDR3 totals 13 residues. The CDR3 DNA reads as TGTGCCAGCAGCTTGATCCACACCGGGGAGCTGTTTTTT. It yields the protein CASSLIHTGELFF.

The chain's CDR3 is CASSFWKGVWENTIYF. The CDR3 region has the DNA TGTGCCAGCAGTTTCTGGAAGGGGGTTTGGGAAAACACCATATATTTT. The J gene is TRBJ1-3, the V gene TRBV12-3 or TRBV12-4; D possibly corresponds to TRBD1 (6 bases). The CDR3 contains 16 residues. V gave up 3 bases and J gave up 6 bases, with 18 bases separating them.

This clonotype came up many times. The chain carries TRBV27 and TRBJ2-1, with TRBD2 identical over 9 bases. The J segment lost 8 bases and the V segment lost 0 bases, leaving 8 bases of the junction unmatched. The germline V gene encodes CDR1 MNHEY and CDR2 SMNVEV (reference sequence). The CDR3 has 16 residues. This CDR3 is CASSLSLAGGSHEQFF. In DNA form, the CDR3 reads TGTGCCAGCAGTTTATCACTGGCGGGGGGGTCGCATGAGCAGTTCTTC.

This clonotype appeared many times. This chain joins TRBV6-1 and TRBJ1-1; 8 nucleotides align to TRBD1. Germline-derived CDR1 and CDR2 are MNHNS and SASEGT. This CDR3 contains 14 residues. The junction had 9 bases not matched to a gene; V was cut back by 6 bases and J by 6 bases. This CDR3 is CASRSSGGVPEAFF. DNA for the CDR3: TGTGCCAGCAGGTCGTCAGGGGGCGTTCCTGAAGCTTTCTTT.

Comment on this clonotype: Given a much more abundant clone one base away, this may be a read error. The chain has TRBV28 and TRBJ1-5; no clear D. V shed 2 bases and J shed 6 bases, with 5 bases lying between them. The germline CDR1 and CDR2 sequences are MDHEN and SYDVKM. The CDR3 contains 12 residues. The CDR3 coding sequence is TGTGCCAGCAGTTTACAGATTCAGCCCCAGCATTTT. It codes for CASSLQIQPQHF. The whole variable domain, filled in from reference TRBV28 and TRBJ1-5, reads DVKVTQSSRYLVKRTGEKVFLECVQDMDHENMFWYRQDPGLGLRLIYFSYDVKMKEKGDIPEGYSVSREKKERFSLILESASTNQTSMYLCASSLQIQPQHFGDGTRLSIL.

This clonotype was seen at least ten times. CDR3: CSARDEGVGAYEQYF. As DNA, the CDR3 is TGCAGTGCTAGAGATGAAGGGGTAGGGGCCTACGAGCAGTACTTC. The chain joins TRBV20-1 to TRBJ2-7; tentative D call: TRBD1 (5 bases). Germline values: CDR1 DFQATT, CDR2 SNEGSKA (reference sequence). The CDR3 is 15 amino acids. Trimming removed 0 bases at V and 2 bases at J, with 14 bases between.

In this sample, this clonotype turned up many times. The genes are TRBV5-5 and TRBJ1-1; D is undetermined. V lost 0 bases and J lost 8, with 8 bases in between. Germline-derived CDR1 and CDR2 are SGHKS and YYEKEE (reference sequence). The CDR3 loop spans 12 amino acids. CDR3 coding DNA: TGTGCCAGCAGCTTGGTGTTCGGCGAAGCTTTCTTT. Translating gives CASSLVFGEAFF.

This chain joins TRBV28 and TRBJ2-7; 7 positions agree with TRBD2. Germline CDR1 reads MDHEN; CDR2 reads SYDVKM. The CDR3 consists of 11 residues. CDR3 residues: CVGGYSYEQYF. As DNA, the CDR3 is TGTGTGGGGGGGTACTCCTACGAGCAGTACTTC.

To note about this clonotype: A much more abundant neighbour one base away suggests this may be a read error. The rearrangement joins TRBV6-5 to TRBJ1-6; D call uncertain. The CDR3 spans 14 residues. Per germline, CDR1 MNHEY and CDR2 SVGAGI. The CDR3 loop is CASSVGRLNSPLNF. The CDR3 DNA reads TGTGCCAGCAGTGTCGGACGGCTAAATTCACCCCTCAACTTT.

This clonotype came up a few times. The chain links TRBV5-8 to TRBJ2-6; D is ambiguous. The CDR3 has 18 amino acids. Germline-derived CDR1 and CDR2 are SGHTS and YDEGEE. Trimming stripped 0 bases from V and 0 bases from J, with 13 bases between. The CDR3 coding sequence is TGTGCCAGCAGCTTGGCCCCGGAGCTGATCTCTGGGGCCAACGTCCTGACTTTC. Its translation: CASSLAPELISGANVLTF.

This clonotype came up many times. The J gene is TRBJ1-1, the V gene TRBV20-1; no clear D gene. Germline assignment: CDR1 DFQATT and CDR2 SNEGSKA (reference sequence). This CDR3 is 15 amino acids long. Trimming took 0 bases from V and 6 from J, leaving 17 bases between them. The DNA for the CDR3 is TGCAGTGCTAGAGATCAGGAGACAACTGGGGCTGAAGCTTTCTTT. Translation gives CSARDQETTGAEAFF.

The sample holds many counts of this clonotype. The V call is TRBV5-1, the J call TRBJ2-1; 9 nucleotides agree with TRBD1. Unmatched junction bases numbered 9, after V lost 0 bases and J lost 8 bases. The length of the CDR3 is 16 residues. The V gene's germline CDR1 is SGHRS and CDR2 YFSETQ. The CDR3 DNA follows: TGCGCCAGCAGCTTGGCCGGGACAGGGATTAACGATGAGCAGTTCTTC. It codes for CASSLAGTGINDEQFF.

The sample holds a few counts of this clonotype. V and J are TRBV18 and TRBJ1-2, with a weak D call TRBD1 (5 bases). Germline CDR1 and CDR2: KGHSH and LQKENI. This CDR3 contains 12 residues. V was clipped by 3 bases and J by 4 bases, with 6 bases between them. The CDR3 DNA reads TGTGCCAGCTCACCTGGGACCTATGGCTACACCTTC. This sequence encodes CASSPGTYGYTF.

This clonotype showed up many times. This chain uses TRBV20-1 with TRBJ1-5; no clear D. The CDR3 runs 11 residues. V shed 2 bases and J shed 6 bases, with 5 bases lying between them. Germline values: CDR1 DFQATT, CDR2 SNEGSKA (reference sequence). CDR3 nucleotides: TGCAGTGCTAGAAATGCTCAGCCCCAGCATTTT. This codes for CSARNAQPQHF.

This clonotype was counted ten times or more. The rearrangement links TRBV12-3 or TRBV12-4 to TRBJ1-5; maybe TRBD1 (6 bases). CDR3 length equals 14 residues. V lost 4 bases and J lost 6, with 13 bases in between. CDR3 loop: CASSSQGEGQPQHF. CDR3 coding DNA: TGTGCCAGCAGTTCACAGGGAGAGGGTCAGCCCCAGCATTTT.

This clonotype was observed at least ten times. V is TRBV2 and J is TRBJ2-1; 10 bases agree with TRBD2. Germline-derived CDR1 and CDR2 are SNHLY and FYNNEI. With V trimmed by 7 bases and J by 4 bases, 4 bases remained unmatched. CDR3 length equals 14 residues. CDR3 sequence reads: CASNLAGEYNEQFF. The CDR3 nucleotides read TGTGCCAGCAATCTAGCGGGGGAATACAATGAGCAGTTCTTC.